This is a list of T cell receptor beta chains from one sample in a study of a mutant IDH1 vaccine in newly diagnosed glioma. These receptors have no identified antigens. Sequenced by immunoSEQ multiplex PCR; TCRdb stores in-frame clones only, minus some. Among more than 35,000 clones, 81% were seen once, and the ten largest hold about 4.5%. The material sequenced was PBMCs, taken from a glioma patient whose treatment included an IDH1 peptide vaccine. These receptor sequences come from a woman aged 40-49 years with glioma. Some clones in this sample may be carry-over from other donors' samples. Both conserved end residues are part of each CDR3. A D gene is named only where the DNA matches it firmly. Size values are once, few and many counts, or a class for expanded clones, and some rows have none.

CDR3 length | clone size | D gene | J gene | V gene | CDR3 protein | CDR3 DNA
10 | NA | NA | TRBJ2-7 | TRBV7-2 | CASSSYEQYF | TGTGCCAGCAGCTCCTACGAGCAGTACTTC
15 | NA | NA | TRBJ1-5 | TRBV5-1 | CASSLEGGMAGPQHF | TGCGCCAGCAGCTTGGAGGGGGGAATGGCGGGGCCCCAGCATTTT
16 | NA | NA | TRBJ2-7 | TRBV5-1 | CASSLETGFQGDEQYF | TGCGCCAGCAGCTTGGAGACAGGCTTTCAGGGAGACGAGCAGTACTTC
16 | NA | TRBD1 | TRBJ1-5 | TRBV7-2 | CASSLRGQGPSQPQHF | TGTGCCAGCAGCTTAAGGGGACAGGGTCCTTCTCAGCCCCAGCATTTT
13 | NA | NA | TRBJ1-1 | TRBV11-2 | CASSASTGARAFF | TGTGCCAGCAGCGCTTCGACAGGCGCCAGGGCTTTCTTT
16 | NA | TRBD1 | TRBJ1-5 | TRBV6-1 | CASSARDRVRNQPQHF | TGTGCCAGCAGTGCCCGGGACAGGGTGCGCAATCAGCCCCAGCATTTT
16 | NA | NA | TRBJ2-7 | TRBV7-3 | CASSQAAGRGSYEQYF | TGTGCCAGCAGCCAAGCGGCCGGGCGCGGGTCCTACGAGCAGTACTTC
14 | NA | NA | TRBJ2-5 | TRBV13 | CASSSRGGQETQYF | TGTGCCAGCAGCTCCAGGGGGGGTCAAGAGACCCAGTACTTC
15 | NA | NA | TRBJ2-7 | TRBV7-9 | CASSFSSDPTYEQYF | TGTGCCAGCAGCTTTAGTTCAGATCCGACTTACGAGCAGTACTTC
15 | NA | NA | TRBJ1-5 | TRBV19 | CASSIDGSPVEPQHF | TGTGCCAGTAGTATAGACGGGTCCCCCGTTGAGCCCCAGCATTTT
15 | NA | TRBD1 | TRBJ2-7 | TRBV15 | CATSFRQGFFYEQYF | TGTGCCACCAGCTTTAGACAGGGGTTTTTTTACGAGCAGTACTTC
15 | NA | NA | TRBJ2-1 | TRBV19 | CASSSTSLSYNEQFF | TGTGCCAGTAGTAGCACCTCTCTCTCCTACAATGAGCAGTTCTTC
14 | NA | NA | TRBJ1-2 | TRBV4-1 | CASSQASTFRGYTF | TGCGCCAGCAGCCAAGCTTCCACGTTTCGTGGCTACACCTTC
18 | NA | NA | TRBJ1-5 | TRBV6-1 | CASSEFPDNRRSNQPQHF | TGTGCCAGCAGTGAATTCCCGGACAACCGTCGGAGCAATCAGCCCCAGCATTTT
16 | NA | NA | TRBJ2-7 | TRBV9 | CASSAHSTGSSYEQYF | TGTGCCAGCAGCGCACATTCAACAGGGAGCTCCTACGAGCAGTACTTC
16 | NA | TRBD2 | TRBJ2-3 | TRBV2 | CASSEDSGRGTDTQYF | TGTGCCAGCAGTGAAGACAGCGGGAGGGGGACAGATACGCAGTATTTT
15 | NA | TRBD1 | TRBJ1-3 | TRBV6-7 | CASRGDRVPGNTIYF | TGTGCCAGCAGGGGGGACAGGGTCCCAGGAAACACCATATATTTT
16 | NA | TRBD2 | TRBJ2-7 | TRBV6-6 | CASSSYRTSGTPEQYF | TGTGCCAGCAGTTCTTATCGGACTAGCGGGACACCAGAGCAGTACTTC
17 | NA | TRBD2 | TRBJ2-3 | TRBV5-6 | CASSLAARLAATDTQYF | TGTGCCAGCAGCTTGGCCGCTAGACTAGCGGCCACAGATACGCAGTATTTT
16 | NA | TRBD2 | TRBJ2-3 | TRBV5-4 | CASSFIAGGGPDTQYF | TGTGCCAGCAGCTTCATAGCGGGGGGGGGACCAGATACGCAGTATTTT
14 | NA | TRBD2 | TRBJ2-2 | TRBV27 | CASRLAGGSGELFF | TGTGCCAGCAGACTAGCGGGAGGCTCCGGGGAGCTGTTTTTT
14 | NA | NA | TRBJ2-5 | TRBV7-2 | CASRMSHQTETQYF | TGTGCCAGCAGGATGAGTCATCAAACGGAGACCCAGTACTTC
13 | NA | NA | TRBJ2-7 | TRBV7-2 | CASSPDGFYEQYF | TGTGCCAGCAGCCCCGACGGATTCTACGAGCAGTACTTC
16 | few | NA | TRBJ2-7 | TRBV9 | CASSVDPRPGNYEQYF | TGTGCCAGCAGCGTAGATCCAAGGCCTGGGAACTACGAGCAGTACTTC
16 | NA | TRBD2 | TRBJ2-7 | TRBV18 | CASSPGVSGGPYEQYF | TGTGCCAGCTCACCAGGAGTGAGCGGGGGGCCCTACGAGCAGTACTTC
14 | medium-sized | TRBD1 | TRBJ2-7 | TRBV7-6 | CASSLGQGGIEQYF | TGTGCCAGCAGCTTGGGACAGGGAGGGATCGAGCAGTACTTC
14 | few | TRBD1 | TRBJ1-4 | TRBV4-1 | CASRKGGSNEKLFF | TGCGCCAGCAGAAAAGGGGGCTCTAATGAAAAACTGTTTTTT
15 | NA | NA | TRBJ1-4 | TRBV27 | CASSFRNPEAEKLFF | TGTGCCAGCAGTTTTAGGAATCCTGAGGCTGAAAAACTGTTTTTT
13 | NA | TRBD2 | TRBJ2-1 | TRBV2 | CASGTSGYNEQFF | TGTGCCAGCGGGACTAGCGGATACAATGAGCAGTTCTTC
12 | once | NA | TRBJ1-5 | TRBV5-8 | CASRQNDQPQHF | TGTGCCAGCAGACAGAATGATCAGCCCCAGCATTTT
20 | few | TRBD1 | TRBJ2-5 | TRBV4-1 | CASSQERRTGASNARETQYF | TGCGCCAGCAGCCAAGAGAGGAGGACAGGGGCGTCTAACGCGAGGGAGACCCAGTACTTC
15 | NA | NA | TRBJ1-2 | TRBV9 | CASSATGRAGAGYTF | TGTGCCAGCAGCGCGACCGGCCGGGCAGGGGCGGGCTACACCTTC
14 | few | NA | TRBJ2-7 | TRBV7-9 | CASSLGRVPYEQYF | TGTGCCAGCAGCTTAGGTCGGGTCCCCTACGAGCAGTACTTC
11 | NA | NA | TRBJ2-1 | TRBV19 | CASSSVDEQFF | TGTGCCAGTAGTTCAGTTGATGAGCAGTTCTTC
17 | NA | NA | TRBJ2-6 | TRBV15 | CATSARAGVSGANVLTF | TGTGCCACCAGCGCCCGGGCAGGGGTCTCAGGGGCCAACGTCCTGACTTTC
15 | NA | NA | TRBJ2-1 | TRBV7-9 | CASSLGPSRPNEQFF | TGTGCCAGCAGCTTAGGTCCCTCTCGGCCTAATGAGCAGTTCTTC
16 | NA | NA | TRBJ2-7 | TRBV18 | CASSPPGLPRLYEQYF | TGTGCCAGCTCACCACCGGGACTCCCGCGACTCTACGAGCAGTACTTC
14 | NA | TRBD2 | TRBJ2-3 | TRBV6-4 | CASSEAGATDTQYF | TGTGCCAGCAGTGAAGCGGGGGCCACAGATACGCAGTATTTT
10 | once | NA | TRBJ2-5 | TRBV20-1 | CSAVKETQYF | TGCAGTGCTGTTAAAGAGACCCAGTACTTC
13 | NA | NA | TRBJ1-1 | TRBV4-2 | CASSASERGEAFF | TGTGCCAGCAGCGCCTCGGAACGGGGTGAAGCTTTCTTT
13 | few | NA | TRBJ1-1 | TRBV9 | CASSVVQGIEAFF | TGTGCCAGCAGCGTAGTCCAGGGGATTGAAGCTTTCTTT
14 | NA | NA | TRBJ2-7 | TRBV28 | CASAPGTVPYEQYF | TGTGCCAGCGCACCCGGGACCGTCCCCTACGAGCAGTACTTC
17 | once | TRBD2 | TRBJ2-2 | TRBV10-3 | CAISESGLVQNSGELFF | TGTGCCATCAGTGAGTCGGGACTAGTACAGAACTCCGGGGAGCTGTTTTTT
14 | NA | NA | TRBJ1-6 | TRBV10-2 | CASSRYSRNSPLHF | TGCGCCAGCAGCCGGTACAGTAGGAATTCACCCCTCCACTTT
18 | NA | NA | TRBJ1-6 | TRBV5-5 | CASSLRQHQRSYNSPLHF | TGTGCCAGCAGCTTACGTCAACACCAGCGCTCCTATAATTCACCCCTCCACTTT
17 | NA | NA | TRBJ2-3 | TRBV5-1 | CASSLARVAPYTDTQYF | TGCGCCAGCAGCTTGGCCCGGGTAGCTCCCTACACAGATACGCAGTATTTT